By its share, the clone carrying this TCR beta chain is medium-sized. Its antigen is unidentified. Female donors made up under 60% of the healthy controls, blood donors whose median age was about 59 years (range about 20-80). The protocol was immunoSEQ multiplex PCR, while the TCRdb copy is restricted to in-frame clones and leaves out a portion. The sample includes 20,000 or so clones, about four fifths of them seen just once. The source of the sample is a study of somatic mutations in cytotoxic T cells in rheumatoid arthritis. Study details: Certain V beta antibody-stained T-cell populations, V beta1+ cells sequenced for TCRB among them, were flow-sorted to nearly 100% purity.

V was clipped by 4 bases and J by 6 bases, with 10 bases between them. CDR1 is MRHNA and CDR2 is SNTAGT in the germline V gene. CDR3 length equals 14 residues. Study outcomes and limitations: Antigenic targets recognized by the expanded CD8+ clones remained undetermined. Compared with age-matched healthy controls, rheumatoid arthritis patients did not differ significantly in CD8+ T-cell clonality.

The chain links TRBV6-4 to TRBJ1-6; tentatively, D is TRBD1 (5 bases). Sequencing was performed on CD8+ T cells sorted from blood. The receptor's source is a woman aged 50 to 65 in good health. CDR3 sequence reads: CASSVGGGNSPLHF. The CDR3 bases are TGTGCCAGCAGTGTGGGGGGTGGTAATTCACCCCTCCACTTT.